One and the same sample provided the 2 T cell receptor beta chains below, sequenced in a study of blood T cell repertoires in COVID-19 (dated by TCRdb to 2020 to 2021). The method behind the library was the immunoSEQ multiplex PCR assay. TCRdb obtained this table from immuneACCESS and retained in-frame rearrangements with V and J assigned. These tables miss some clones; where compared with another copy, unresolved V genes account for less than half of the shortfall, and the remainder is unexplained. Within this sample are some 380,000 clones, with over 75% of them counted one time only. The leading ten clones occupy 1% to 1.5% of the sample. Sample: PBMCs or T cells enriched from blood (not recorded which). The receptors originated from a young man who had recovered from COVID-19.

The chain links TRBV7-9 to TRBJ1-5; D is unclear. Trimming left V 7 bases short and J 6 bases short, with 10 bases between. The CDR3 totals 12 residues. Germline V gene sequence: CDR1 SEHNR, CDR2 FQNEAQ (reference sequence). Here the CDR3 reads CASMRPGQPQHF. The CDR3 nucleotides read TGTGCCAGCATGAGGCCCGGTCAGCCCCAGCATTTT.

This chain links TRBV18 with TRBJ1-1, with D unresolved. CDR3 size: 14 residues. V was trimmed by 2 bases and J by 4 bases, leaving 11 bases between them. The germline V gene encodes CDR1 KGHSH and CDR2 LQKENI. The CDR3 DNA reads TGTGCCAGCTCACCAAGCGAGTTGAGCACTGAAGCTTTCTTT. This sequence encodes CASSPSELSTEAFF.